These T cell receptor beta chains were read from a single sample in a study of T cell clones after liver transplantation. Data came from immunoSEQ multiplex PCR; TCRdb stores just in-frame clones and leaves some out. The data show some 40,000 clones, roughly 84% seen once. The specimen was CD4+ T cells from blood, collected 24 months after liver transplant. The receptors originated from a human patient who received a liver transplant. Some T cells may have originated in the graft donor. The CDR3 runs from the conserved cysteine through the conserved F or W. D genes are given only for firm matches. Only part of the rows carry a size: once, few, many, or a class if the clone is expanded.

CDR3 DNA,CDR3 protein,V gene,CDR3 length,J gene,D gene,clone size
TGTGCCAGAGATAGGGGTGGGCAAGAGACTAACTATGGCTACACCTTC,CARDRGGQETNYGYTF,TRBV2,16,TRBJ1-2,.,.
TGTGCCAGCAGCAAAGACGCGCCCAAGGAAGGCTACACCTTC,CASSKDAPKEGYTF,TRBV21-1,14,TRBJ1-2,.,.
TGTGCCAGCAGCCTGGGGCGGTCCTACGAGCAGTACTTC,CASSLGRSYEQYF,TRBV6-1,13,TRBJ2-7,.,few
TGTGCCAGTTCGAGTCAGGGAGTTGATGAGCAGTTCTTC,CASSSQGVDEQFF,TRBV19,13,TRBJ2-1,.,.
TGTGCCAGCAAGGGGGTACTCAATCAGCCCCAGCATTTT,CASKGVLNQPQHF,TRBV28,13,TRBJ1-5,.,.
TGTGCCAGCTCACCGGGGGCGAATTCACCCCTCCACTTT,CASSPGANSPLHF,TRBV18,13,TRBJ1-6,.,.
TGTGCCAGCTCATCTTCCGGGACAGGGGTCAACAATGAGCAGTTCTTC,CASSSSGTGVNNEQFF,TRBV18,16,TRBJ2-1,TRBD1,.
TGTGCCAGCAGCTCCACAGGGACAGGGTCTGGGGCCAACGTCCTGACTTTC,CASSSTGTGSGANVLTF,TRBV11-3,17,TRBJ2-6,TRBD1,.
TGTGCCAGCAGCCCTGGGGGGGGCACCAAAAACATTCAGTACTTC,CASSPGGGTKNIQYF,TRBV11-2,15,TRBJ2-4,.,.
TGTGCCAGCAGTTCAGGGTGGAGTAATGAAAAACTGTTTTTT,CASSSGWSNEKLFF,TRBV2,14,TRBJ1-4,.,.
TGTGCCAGCGCCAGGGATTCCTCTGGAAACACCATATATTTT,CASARDSSGNTIYF,TRBV18,14,TRBJ1-3,.,.
TGTGCCAGCACCAGTTACCAGTTGGCGGGTTCACGGCAAGAGACCCAGTACTTC,CASTSYQLAGSRQETQYF,TRBV2,18,TRBJ2-5,.,.
TGTGCCAGCAGAAGTGCAACCGGGACCTACAATGAGCAGTTCTTC,CASRSATGTYNEQFF,TRBV28,15,TRBJ2-1,.,.
TGCGCCAGCAGCCAAGAGTTTGGGTCCGGTCAGCCCCAGCATTTT,CASSQEFGSGQPQHF,TRBV4-3,15,TRBJ1-5,.,.
TGTGCCAGCAGCTTAGCCACTGAAGCTTTCTTT,CASSLATEAFF,TRBV11-2,11,TRBJ1-1,.,.
TGTGCCAGCAGTTTAAGGCAGGTTCGGGTGGATACGCAGTATTTT,CASSLRQVRVDTQYF,TRBV27,15,TRBJ2-3,.,.
TGTGCCAGCAGCCAAGATTTAGCTAGCGCCTACTACGAGCAGTACTTC,CASSQDLASAYYEQYF,TRBV4-2,16,TRBJ2-7,.,.
TGTGCCAGCGGACATGGCCCCATATATTTT,CASGHGPIYF,TRBV9,10,TRBJ1-3,.,.
TGTGCCAGCTCACCACGTGGGGCTCAGGGGTTGACCTACGAGCAGTACTTC,CASSPRGAQGLTYEQYF,TRBV18,17,TRBJ2-7,.,.
TGTGCCAGCAGCAAAGCGCCGTGCCAGCCCAACACCGGGGAGCTGTTTTTT,CASSKAPCQPNTGELFF,TRBV21-1,17,TRBJ2-2,.,.
TGTGCCAGCCATATAGGGGCAGGGGATATACATGGCTACACCTTC,CASHIGAGDIHGYTF,TRBV27,15,TRBJ1-2,.,.
TGTGCCAGCAGTTTAGGGGGGCAGGGTCAGCCCCAGCATTTT,CASSLGGQGQPQHF,TRBV28,14,TRBJ1-5,.,.
TGTGCCAGTAGTAAAATGGACAGGACGATTGGCTTT,CASSKMDRTIGF,TRBV19,12,TRBJ1-1,TRBD1,few
TGCGCCAGCAGGTTCTCAGACAGGGAAGTTGGCTACACCTTC,CASRFSDREVGYTF,TRBV10-2,14,TRBJ1-2,TRBD1,once
TGTGCCAGCAGCCCCCACCCCAGGGGCGAAAAAGAGACCCAGTACTTC,CASSPHPRGEKETQYF,TRBV11-1,16,TRBJ2-5,.,.
TGTGCCAGCAGCTCGGGGACAGGGTTCTACAATGAGCAGTTCTTC,CASSSGTGFYNEQFF,TRBV5-8,15,TRBJ2-1,TRBD1,.
TGTGCCAGCAGCTCCAACAGGGTGAGGGGCGAGCAGTACTTC,CASSSNRVRGEQYF,TRBV5-4,14,TRBJ2-7,.,.
TGTGCCAGCATTATTTCGCAGGGTTCGGGGGAAAAACTGTTTTTT,CASIISQGSGEKLFF,TRBV2,15,TRBJ1-4,.,once
TGCGCCAGCAGCCGGGCCCGGGGGAATGAGCAGTTCTTC,CASSRARGNEQFF,TRBV4-3,13,TRBJ2-1,.,.
TGTGCCAGCAGCTCGACAGGACACACAGATACGCAGTATTTT,CASSSTGHTDTQYF,TRBV7-2,14,TRBJ2-3,.,.
TGCAGTGCTAGAACAGTCGGCTACACCTTC,CSARTVGYTF,TRBV20-1,10,TRBJ1-2,.,.
TGTGCCAGCAGCCGCCGGACAGGGAGGGGCGAGCAGTACTTC,CASSRRTGRGEQYF,TRBV11-2,14,TRBJ2-7,.,.
TGCGCCAGCAGCTTGGGTCGGTCGAACACCGGGGAGCTGTTTTTT,CASSLGRSNTGELFF,TRBV5-1,15,TRBJ2-2,.,.
TGTGCCAGCAGCCCCGGACAGGGGAAATCTACTGGGGCCAACGTCCTGACTTTC,CASSPGQGKSTGANVLTF,TRBV11-3,18,TRBJ2-6,TRBD1,.
TGTGCCAGCTCACCCCAGGGGGGTTCCTACAATGAGCAGTTCTTC,CASSPQGGSYNEQFF,TRBV18,15,TRBJ2-1,.,.
TGTGCCAGCAGTTCCCCGGGACTAGCTCCTCGTCCGGGCTCCTACAATGAGCAGTTCTTC,CASSSPGLAPRPGSYNEQFF,TRBV28,20,TRBJ2-1,TRBD2,.
TGTGCCAGCAGCCCGACAGGGGTTTCCTACAATGAGCAGTTCTTC,CASSPTGVSYNEQFF,TRBV7-9,15,TRBJ2-1,TRBD1,.
TGTGCCAGCAGTTGGGACCGCCTGGTTGGAAACACCATATATTTT,CASSWDRLVGNTIYF,TRBV2,15,TRBJ1-3,.,few
TGTGCCAGCAGTTACAAGAGCTCTGGAAACACCATATATTTT,CASSYKSSGNTIYF,TRBV7-6,14,TRBJ1-3,.,.
TGTGCCAGCAGTGCCGGGGTTGGGACTGAAGCTTTCTTT,CASSAGVGTEAFF,TRBV6-1,13,TRBJ1-1,.,.